Shown below are 7 T cell receptor beta chains from a single sample sequenced in a study of blood T cell repertoires in COVID-19. Repertoires were generated with immunoSEQ multiplex PCR, while TCRdb's copy carries only in-frame clones and drops some. This table holds 250,000 or so clones, over 80% found once. The sequenced sample was PBMCs or T cells enriched from blood (not recorded which). All receptors derive from a human donor in a cohort exposed to, infected with or recovered from COVID-19 (not recorded which). The donor label of this sample is uncertain.

The chain links TRBV19 to TRBJ2-7; D remains unclear. CDR1 is LNHDA and CDR2 is SQIVND in the germline V gene (reference sequence). The CDR3 extends over 15 amino acids. V lost 6 bases and J 5 bases, leaving 20 bases between the germline ends. Here the CDR3 DNA reads TGTGCCAGTAGCGCCTCAAGGCAGGTCATCCACGAGCAGTACTTC. This gives the protein CASSASRQVIHEQYF. The complete variable domain, with remaining parts taken from reference TRBV19 and TRBJ2-7, reads DGGITQSPKYLFRKEGQNVTLSCEQNLNHDAMYWYRQDPGQGLRLIYYSQIVNDFQKGDIAEGYSVSREKKESFPLTVTSAQKNPTAFYLCASSASRQVIHEQYFGPGTRLTVT.

Only one count was recorded for this clone. This chain links TRBV6-5 with TRBJ1-1, with TRBD1 matching 7 bases. CDR3 size: 14 residues. The junction had 9 bases not matched to a gene; V was cut back by 6 bases and J by 5 bases. Germline lookup yields CDR1 MNHEY and CDR2 SVGAGI. This chain's CDR3 is CASRGGQSRTEAFF. In DNA, the CDR3 is TGTGCCAGCAGGGGGGGACAGTCCAGGACTGAAGCTTTCTTT.

The rearrangement uses TRBV7-3 and TRBJ2-7; 9 nucleotides agree with TRBD2. With V trimmed by 6 bases and J by 1 base, 4 bases remained unmatched. Per the germline V gene, CDR1 is SGHTA and CDR2 is FQGTGA. This CDR3 contains 14 residues. The CDR3 DNA reads as TGTGCCAGCAGTGCAGCGGGGGGTTCCTACGAGCAGTACTTC. It is translated as CASSAAGGSYEQYF.

The rearrangement links TRBV7-2 to TRBJ2-1; 7 bases are a match to TRBD1. The germline V gene encodes CDR1 SGHTA and CDR2 FQGNSA. The CDR3 length is 13 residues. The V segment lost 10 bases and the J segment 3 bases; nucleotides outside the gene matches: 6. The CDR3 sequence: CATGTAFYNEQFF. CDR3 in DNA: TGTGCCACCGGGACAGCCTTCTACAATGAGCAGTTCTTC.

This sequence joins TRBV5-1 and TRBJ1-5; the D gene is possibly TRBD1 (5 bases). The CDR3 length is 16 residues. From germline, CDR1 is SGHRS and CDR2 YFSETQ. Trimming pared 0 bases from V and 7 bases from J, leaving 17 bases between. CDR3 DNA: TGCGCCAGCAGCTTGGGTGGGGACGGAGGGAGGCAGCCCCAGCATTTT. This gives the protein CASSLGGDGGRQPQHF.

The rearrangement uses TRBV7-9 and TRBJ1-5; 9 nucleotides agree with TRBD1. Germline lookup yields CDR1 SEHNR and CDR2 FQNEAQ (reference sequence). V shed 5 bases, J shed 9 bases, and the junction held 8 bases outside the gene matches. The CDR3 is made up of 14 amino acids. The CDR3 DNA is TGTGCCAGCAGCACGGAGGGACAGGGTGTGCCCCAGCATTTT. Residues: CASSTEGQGVPQHF.

The table lists this clone with a count of one. The V call is TRBV19, the J call TRBJ1-3; D unresolved. V was cut by 3 bases and J by 0 bases, with 6 bases left in between. CDR1 and CDR2 from the germline V gene are LNHDA and SQIVND (reference sequence). CDR3 length: 14 residues. The CDR3 DNA sequence: TGTGCCAGTAGTATTTACGGCTCTGGAAACACCATATATTTT. Translating it yields CASSIYGSGNTIYF.